This TCR beta chain appears in the sequencing data of a study of cytomegalovirus exposure and HLA in healthy donors. Overall study context: The roughly 130 validation repertoires used the same platform as the 666 first-cohort repertoires, a later analysis reported. Overall study results and limits: In vitro assays verified that three CMV-associated chains recognized CMV antigens specifically. First-cohort TCR clusters tended to co-occur in the 120 or so validation repertoires, a later analysis found.

Comments on this clone: Antigen: not known.

The donors were in the 120-subject validation cohort, distinct from the roughly 600-subject first cohort. Sequenced by immunoSEQ multiplex PCR; TCRdb stores in-frame clones only, minus some. The repertoire includes about 160,000 clones, 86% of them detected once, and 2% to 2.5% sits in the top ten. V shed 4 bases and J shed 8 bases, with 15 bases lying between them. CDR1 SGDLS and CDR2 YYNGEE come from the germline V gene. The CDR3 covers 13 residues. The specimen sequenced was PBMCs. This sequence originates from a woman in her late teens or twenties in good health and CMV-seronegative. The chain uses TRBV9 and TRBJ1-1; D uncertain. CDR3 protein: CASSPQPGFEAFF. The CDR3 DNA is TGTGCCAGCAGCCCACAACCGGGATTCGAAGCTTTCTTT.